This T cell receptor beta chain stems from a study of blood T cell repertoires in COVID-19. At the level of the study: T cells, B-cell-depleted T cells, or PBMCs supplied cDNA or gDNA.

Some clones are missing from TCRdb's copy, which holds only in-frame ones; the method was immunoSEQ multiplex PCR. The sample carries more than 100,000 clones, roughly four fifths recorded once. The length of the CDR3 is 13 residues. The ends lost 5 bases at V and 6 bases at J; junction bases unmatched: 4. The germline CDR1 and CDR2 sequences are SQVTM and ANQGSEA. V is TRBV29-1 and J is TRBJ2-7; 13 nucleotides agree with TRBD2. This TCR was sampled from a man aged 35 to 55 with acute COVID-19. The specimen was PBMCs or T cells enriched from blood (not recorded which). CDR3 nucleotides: TGCAGCGTTCAGGGACTAGCGGGATCCGAGCAGTACTTC. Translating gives CSVQGLAGSEQYF.